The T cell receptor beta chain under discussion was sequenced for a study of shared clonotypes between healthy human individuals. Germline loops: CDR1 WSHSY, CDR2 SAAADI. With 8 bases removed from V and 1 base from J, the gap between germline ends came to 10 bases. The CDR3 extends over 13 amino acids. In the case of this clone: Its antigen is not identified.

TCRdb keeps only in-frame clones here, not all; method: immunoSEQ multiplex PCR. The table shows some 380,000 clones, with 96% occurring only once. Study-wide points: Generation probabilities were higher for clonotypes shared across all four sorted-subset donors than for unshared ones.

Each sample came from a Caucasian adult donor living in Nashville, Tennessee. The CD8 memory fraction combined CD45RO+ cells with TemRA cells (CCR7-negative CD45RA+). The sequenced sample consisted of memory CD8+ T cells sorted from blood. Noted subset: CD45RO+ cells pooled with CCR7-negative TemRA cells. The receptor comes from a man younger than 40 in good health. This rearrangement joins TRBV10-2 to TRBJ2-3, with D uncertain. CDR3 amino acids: CASVGQGTDTQYF. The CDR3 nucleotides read TGCGCCAGCGTGGGCCAGGGCACAGATACGCAGTATTTT.